The 9 T cell receptor beta chains reported below all come from one sample, sequenced in a study of human T cells and chemical hapten exposure. Time point indicated: patch test 3, about 24 weeks after DPC sensitization. Treatment of the sample: therapeutic diphenylcyclopropenone sensitization with weekly scalp DPC. TCRdb re-called the RACE reads through MiXCR, storing one row per CDR3 protein. The sample consists of about 170,000 distinct CDR3 sequences, around a quarter of them appearing once. Sample: whole blood, taken in connection with sensitization to the hapten diphenylcyclopropenone (DPC). These receptors originate from a woman aged 18-29 years with alopecia areata. Some clones in this sample may be carry-over from other donors' samples.

This clonotype was seen only a few times. This chain connects TRBV7-3 to TRBJ2-3; 7 nucleotides match TRBD2. In germline, CDR1 is SGHTA, CDR2 FQGTGA. CDR3 length equals 15 residues. V shed 5 bases and J 4 bases; nucleotides not matched to a gene: 9. Here the CDR3 DNA reads TGTGCCAGCAGCCCGACCACGACTAGCCCAGATACGCAGTATTTT. Encoded protein: CASSPTTTSPDTQYF.

The chain uses TRBV4-1 and TRBJ1-1; maybe TRBD1 (6 bases). The CDR3 loop spans 13 amino acids. V shed 4 bases and J shed 8 bases, with 14 bases lying between them. Germline assignment: CDR1 MGHRA and CDR2 YSYEKL. The chain's CDR3 is CASSREHTGEAFF. In nucleotides, the CDR3 is TGCGCCAGCAGCCGGGAACATACAGGGGAAGCTTTCTTT.

The rearrangement links TRBV4-1 to TRBJ1-2, with D perhaps TRBD1 (6 bases). Germline CDR1 and CDR2: MGHRA and YSYEKL. CDR3 length equals 13 residues. Trimming stripped 4 bases from V and 8 bases from J, with 14 bases between. The CDR3 coding sequence is TGCGCCAGCAGCCTGGGCACAGGGCTGGGCTACACCTTC. This translates into CASSLGTGLGYTF.

Written as DNA, the CDR3 is TGTGCCAGCATCCCCCGGGACGGTACCTACGAGCAGTACTTC. Protein sequence: CASIPRDGTYEQYF. The rearrangement joins TRBV28 to TRBJ2-7; TRBD1 or TRBD2 may be the D gene (5 bases each). This CDR3 comprises 14 residues. Trimming took off 7 bases at V and 2 bases at J, with 15 bases between the two ends. Germline V gene sequence: CDR1 MDHEN, CDR2 SYDVKM.

Only a few counts were recorded for this clonotype. This chain connects TRBV4-3 to TRBJ2-3; TRBD2 aligns across 7 bases. The CDR3 consists of 16 residues. The V segment lost 1 base and the J segment 3 bases; nucleotides outside the gene matches: 7. Germline CDR1 reads LGHNA; CDR2 reads YSLEER. The CDR3 bases are TGCGCCAGCAGCCAAGGGGTCGTCGGGGGGACAGATACGCAGTATTTT. Encoded protein: CASSQGVVGGTDTQYF.

The V call is TRBV28, the J call TRBJ1-4; no clear D gene. CDR3 length equals 12 residues. Germline V gene lookup returns CDR1 MDHEN and CDR2 SYDVKM. V lost 2 bases and J lost 7, with 5 bases in between. In DNA form, the CDR3 reads TGTGCCAGCAGTTTACAGCGTGAAAAACTGTTTTTT. It encodes CASSLQREKLFF.

The rearrangement joins TRBV6-6 to TRBJ1-2, with D perhaps TRBD1 (6 bases). CDR1 is MNHNY, CDR2 SVGAGI, per germline (reference sequence). Trimming shortened V by 8 bases and J by 2 bases, and 18 bases separated the two germline ends. The CDR3 is made up of 15 amino acids. The CDR3 nucleotides are TGTGCCAGCGTCGGGCATGGGGGCGGAAACTATGGCTACACCTTC. This translates into CASVGHGGGNYGYTF.

The CDR3 DNA is TGCGCCAGCAGCCCCCGTGCGGGCGACAGCTCCTACGAGCAGTACTTC. Translated, it gives CASSPRAGDSSYEQYF. The chain has TRBV5-1 and TRBJ2-7, with D perhaps given as TRBD1 or TRBD2 (5 bases each). This CDR3 is 16 amino acids long. Trimming took 4 bases from V and 0 from J, leaving 17 bases between them. Germline lookup yields CDR1 SGHRS and CDR2 YFSETQ.

This clonotype was detected many times. V is TRBV21-1 and J is TRBJ2-7; the tabulated D call, TRBD1, remains unverified against the DNA. TRBV21-1 is noted as a pseudogene. The CDR3 length is 15 residues. This CDR3 reads CASSKPINRGREQYF. As DNA, the CDR3 is TGTGCCAGCAGCAAACCAATCAACAGGGGGCGCGAGCAGTACTTC.